The next 11 T cell receptor beta chains were all read from a single sample in a study of blood T cell repertoires in COVID-19. Profiled with immunoSEQ multiplex PCR; TCRdb holds only in-frame clones, not every one. The sample yields some 89,000 clones, roughly 90% seen once. Material: peripheral blood. The receptors were sampled from a man in his forties or fifties with acute or convalescent COVID-19.

This clone has at least ten counts. The chain carries TRBV7-9 and TRBJ2-1, with D perhaps matching TRBD2 (6 bases). The ends were cut back, 3 bases at V and 3 bases at J, with 6 bases in the middle. There are 13 residues in the CDR3. The germline CDR1 and CDR2 sequences are SEHNR and FQNEAQ (reference sequence). CDR3: CASSLTSYNEQFF. The CDR3 bases are TGTGCCAGCAGCTTGACTAGCTACAATGAGCAGTTCTTC.

This chain links TRBV7-8 with TRBJ1-6, with D tentatively TRBD1 (5 bases). The germline V gene has CDR1 SGHVS and CDR2 FQNEAQ. The CDR3 is made up of 15 amino acids. V was cut by 4 bases and J by 5 bases, with 12 bases left in between. CDR3 in amino acids: CASSWGIGDNSPLHF. The CDR3 nucleotides read TGTGCCAGCAGCTGGGGAATAGGGGATAATTCACCCCTCCACTTT.

The chain joins TRBV9 to TRBJ2-2; TRBD2 aligns across 10 bases. The CDR3 has 17 amino acids. V shed 4 bases, J shed 0 bases, and the junction held 6 bases outside the gene matches. Germline CDR1 is SGDLS and CDR2 is YYNGEE. The CDR3 region has the DNA TGTGCCAGCAGCCAGCAGACTAGCGGGTCGAACACCGGGGAGCTGTTTTTT. Residues: CASSQQTSGSNTGELFF.

This CDR3 is CASSFQQGPHEQFF. The CDR3 DNA follows: TGCGCCAGCAGCTTCCAACAGGGACCTCATGAGCAGTTCTTC. The genes are TRBV5-1 and TRBJ2-1; tentatively, D is TRBD1 (6 bases). The CDR3 is 14 residues long. Trimming pared 2 bases from V and 8 bases from J, leaving 14 bases between. CDR1 is SGHRS, CDR2 YFSETQ, per germline.

This clone came up a few times. The J gene is TRBJ1-2, the V gene TRBV15; weak D call: TRBD1 (6 bases). Trimming shortened V by 5 bases and J by 6 bases, and 22 bases separated the two germline ends. CDR1 is LNHNV and CDR2 is YYDKDF in the germline V gene (reference sequence). The CDR3 is 16 amino acids. The CDR3 sequence: CATSVYRGGGEHGYTF. The CDR3 nucleotides read TGTGCCACCAGCGTCTATAGGGGGGGCGGAGAACATGGCTACACCTTC. Combining the CDR3 with reference TRBV15 and TRBJ1-2 gives the whole variable domain DAMVIQNPRYQVTQFGKPVTLSCSQTLNHNVMYWYQQKSSQAPKLLFHYYDKDFNNEADTPDNFQSRRPNTSFCFLDIRSPGLGDTAMYLCATSVYRGGGEHGYTFGSGTRLTVV.

The V call is TRBV7-3, the J call TRBJ1-2; D unclear. Between the trimmed V and J ends, which lost 5 bases and 4 bases, there was a span of 14 bases. The CDR3 extends over 14 amino acids. Germline values: CDR1 SGHTA, CDR2 FQGTGA. CDR3 DNA: TGTGCCAGCAGCGAAAGGGCGGGTTCCTATGGCTACACCTTC. Translation gives CASSERAGSYGYTF. Full variable domain (missing parts from reference TRBV7-3 and TRBJ1-2): GAGVSQTPSNKVTEKGKYVELRCDPISGHTALYWYRQSLGQGPEFLIYFQGTGAADDSGLPNDRFFAVRPEGSVSTLKIQRTERGDSAVYLCASSERAGSYGYTFGSGTRLTVV.

V and J are TRBV5-6 and TRBJ2-1; 8 nucleotides match TRBD1. Germline CDR1 reads SGHDT; CDR2 reads YYEEEE. V was pared by 6 bases and J by 1 base, with 9 bases of the junction left unmatched. The CDR3 extends over 16 amino acids. CDR3 in DNA: TGTGCCAGCACCATATCAGGGACAGGATCCTACAATGAGCAGTTCTTC. It yields the protein CASTISGTGSYNEQFF.

This clone is a singleton in its sample. The chain uses TRBV18 and TRBJ2-5; 7 bases match TRBD1. V trimming: 5 bases; J trimming: 2 bases; junction bases outside the gene matches: 2. The length of the CDR3 is 13 residues. CDR1 and CDR2 (germline): KGHSH, LQKENI. As DNA, the CDR3 is TGTGCCAGCTCAGCAGGGGGACAAGAGACCCAGTACTTC. Translation gives CASSAGGQETQYF.

The chain employs TRBV7-8 and TRBJ2-3, with 12 bases identical to TRBD2. V trimming: 5 bases; J trimming: 6 bases; junction bases outside the gene matches: 15. The CDR3 runs to 18 residues. Germline CDR1 SGHVS, CDR2 FQNEAQ. The CDR3 sequence is CASSRLAPSGGAGDTQYF. CDR3 nucleotide sequence: TGTGCCAGCAGCCGACTAGCCCCTAGCGGGGGGGCCGGTGATACGCAGTATTTT. Filled out from reference TRBV7-8 and TRBJ2-3, the complete variable domain reads GAGVSQSPRYKVAKRGQDVALRCDPISGHVSLFWYQQALGQGPEFLTYFQNEAQLDKSGLPSDRFFAERPEGSVSTLKIQRTQQEDSAVYLCASSRLAPSGGAGDTQYFGPGTRLTVL.

The chain employs TRBV24-1 and TRBJ1-2; D ambiguous. Germline lookup yields CDR1 KGHDR and CDR2 SFDVKD. Deletions cut 4 bases from V and 8 bases from J, with 13 bases between. The CDR3 length is 13 residues. The CDR3 region is CATSDLGSGGYTF. DNA of the CDR3: TGTGCCACCAGTGACCTTGGAAGCGGGGGCTACACCTTC.

The chain couples TRBV15 to TRBJ2-3, with 13 nucleotides matching TRBD2. Trimming took 11 bases from V and 10 from J; bases not matched to a gene: 12. This CDR3 has 14 amino acids. In germline, CDR1 is LNHNV, CDR2 YYDKDF (reference sequence). The CDR3 nucleotides read TGTGCCGTCTCACTAGCGGGGGGGCCGACGGCGCAGTATTTT. Translation: CAVSLAGGPTAQYF.